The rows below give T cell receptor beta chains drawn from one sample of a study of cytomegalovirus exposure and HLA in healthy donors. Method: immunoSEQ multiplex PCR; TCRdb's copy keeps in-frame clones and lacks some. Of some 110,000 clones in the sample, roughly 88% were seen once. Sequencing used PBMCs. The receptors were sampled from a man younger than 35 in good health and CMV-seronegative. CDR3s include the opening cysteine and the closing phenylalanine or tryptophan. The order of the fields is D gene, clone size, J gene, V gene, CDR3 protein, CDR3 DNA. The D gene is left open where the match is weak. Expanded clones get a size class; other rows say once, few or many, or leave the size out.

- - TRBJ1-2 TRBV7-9 CASSPPRRGANYGYTF TGTGCCAGCAGCCCTCCCCGACGGGGAGCTAACTATGGCTACACCTTC
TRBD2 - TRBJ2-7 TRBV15 CATSRDPDGGSTYEQYF TGTGCCACCAGCAGAGATCCCGACGGCGGGAGTACTTACGAGCAGTACTTC
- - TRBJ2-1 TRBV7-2 CASSSRDWKNEQFF TGTGCCAGCAGCTCCCGGGACTGGAAAAATGAGCAGTTCTTC
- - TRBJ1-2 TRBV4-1 CASSQFQSLDYGYTF TGCGCCAGCAGCCAATTCCAATCTCTAGACTATGGCTACACCTTC
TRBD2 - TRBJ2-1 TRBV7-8 CASSWAREWYNEQFF TGTGCCAGCAGCTGGGCGCGGGAGTGGTACAATGAGCAGTTCTTC
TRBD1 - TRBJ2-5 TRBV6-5 CASRTGAWETQYF TGTGCCAGCAGGACAGGGGCATGGGAGACCCAGTACTTC
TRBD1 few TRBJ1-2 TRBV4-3 CASSFTGTGGYTF TGCGCCAGCAGCTTCACCGGGACAGGTGGCTACACCTTC
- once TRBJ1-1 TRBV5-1 CASSFWGRDTEAFF TGCGCCAGCAGCTTTTGGGGCCGTGACACTGAAGCTTTCTTT
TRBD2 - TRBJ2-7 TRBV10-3 CAIRASGGSYEQYF TGTGCCATCAGGGCTAGCGGGGGTTCCTACGAGCAGTACTTC
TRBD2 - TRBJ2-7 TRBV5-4 CASSLRGGAGEQYF TGTGCCAGCAGCTTGCGCGGGGGGGCGGGCGAGCAGTACTTC
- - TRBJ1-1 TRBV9 CASSVGPLTGRTEAFF TGTGCCAGCAGCGTCGGTCCTCTTACAGGGCGCACTGAAGCTTTCTTT
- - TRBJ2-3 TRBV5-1 CASSYLVSDTQYF TGCGCCAGCAGCTATCTTGTTAGCGATACGCAGTATTTT
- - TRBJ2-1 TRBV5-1 CASSHQRSSYNEQFF TGCGCCAGCAGTCACCAGCGGAGCTCCTACAATGAGCAGTTCTTC
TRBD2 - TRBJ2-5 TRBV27 CASSLSGTSFRQETQYF TGTGCCAGCAGTTTATCAGGGACTAGCTTCCGCCAAGAGACCCAGTACTTC
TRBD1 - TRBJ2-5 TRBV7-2 CASSLGQGQETQYF TGTGCCAGCAGCTTAGGACAGGGACAAGAGACCCAGTACTTC
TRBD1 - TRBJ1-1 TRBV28 CASSLRDRVFTEAFF TGTGCCAGCAGTTTAAGGGACAGGGTGTTCACTGAAGCTTTCTTT
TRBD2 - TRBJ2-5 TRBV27 CASSLAGGQRETQYF TGTGCCAGCAGCCTAGCGGGGGGCCAACGAGAGACCCAGTACTTC
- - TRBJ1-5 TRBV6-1 CASSEALLGEYSNQPQHF TGTGCCAGCAGTGAAGCGCTTCTTGGAGAATATAGCAATCAGCCCCAGCATTTT
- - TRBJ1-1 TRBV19 CASSIERARTNTEAFF TGTGCCAGTAGTATAGAGAGGGCCAGGACGAACACTGAAGCTTTCTTT
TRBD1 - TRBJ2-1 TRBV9 CASSLATGSNEQFF TGTGCCAGCAGCCTTGCGACAGGGAGCAATGAGCAGTTCTTC
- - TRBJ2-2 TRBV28 CASTDTNTGELFF TGTGCCAGCACAGATACGAACACCGGGGAGCTGTTTTTT
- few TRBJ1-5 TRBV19 CATTTGSSNQPQHF TGTGCCACGACGACAGGCAGTAGCAATCAGCCCCAGCATTTT
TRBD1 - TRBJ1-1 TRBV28 CASSPDRENTEAFF TGTGCCAGCAGCCCGGACAGGGAGAACACTGAAGCTTTCTTT
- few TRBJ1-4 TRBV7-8 CASSGSGNEKLFF TGTGCCAGCAGTGGCTCTGGCAATGAAAAACTGTTTTTT
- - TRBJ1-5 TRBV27 CASSPSGLGNQPQHF TGTGCCAGCAGTCCCTCAGGGTTGGGCAATCAGCCCCAGCATTTT
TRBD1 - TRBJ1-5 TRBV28 CATQTGGRNQPQHF TGTGCCACCCAGACAGGGGGCAGGAATCAGCCCCAGCATTTT
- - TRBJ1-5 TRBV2 CASSDWGGSQPQHF TGTGCCAGCAGTGACTGGGGAGGGAGTCAGCCCCAGCATTTT
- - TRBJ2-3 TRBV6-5 CASGGTDTQYF TGTGCCAGCGGGGGGACAGATACGCAGTATTTT
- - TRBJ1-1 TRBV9 CASSVGQGEAFF TGTGCCAGCAGCGTAGGGCAGGGTGAAGCTTTCTTT
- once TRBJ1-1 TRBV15 CATSRDPTFEAFF TGTGCCACCAGCAGAGATCCGACTTTTGAAGCTTTCTTT
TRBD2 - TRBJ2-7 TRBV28 CASSLFGLAGERGSYEQYF TGTGCCAGCAGTTTATTCGGACTAGCGGGGGAACGTGGGTCCTACGAGCAGTACTTC
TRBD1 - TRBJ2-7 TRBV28 CASRKDRVPYEQYF TGTGCCAGCAGGAAAGACAGGGTCCCTTACGAGCAGTACTTC
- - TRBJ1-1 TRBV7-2 CASSFLGLSNTEAFF TGTGCCAGCAGCTTTCTGGGACTCTCTAACACTGAAGCTTTCTTT
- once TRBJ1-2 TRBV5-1 CASSRATAGDYGYTF TGCGCCAGCAGCCGCGCCACAGCCGGGGACTATGGCTACACCTTC
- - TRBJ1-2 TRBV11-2 CASKNSWSSNYGYTF TGTGCCAGCAAAAATAGCTGGAGTTCTAACTATGGCTACACCTTC
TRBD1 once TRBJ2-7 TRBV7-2 CASSLGTGSYEQYF TGTGCCAGCAGCCTCGGGACAGGCTCCTACGAGCAGTACTTC
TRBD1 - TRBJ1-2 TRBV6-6 CASSYGPGGAFYGYTF TGTGCCAGCAGTTATGGGCCAGGGGGAGCTTTTTATGGCTACACCTTC
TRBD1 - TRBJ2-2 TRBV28 CASRTDRANTGELFF TGTGCCAGCAGGACGGACAGGGCGAACACCGGGGAGCTGTTTTTT
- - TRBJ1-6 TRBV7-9 CASSLSGSYNSPLHF TGTGCCAGCAGCTTATCAGGCTCCTATAATTCACCCCTCCACTTT
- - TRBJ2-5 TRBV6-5 CASSKGETQYF TGTGCCAGCAGCAAGGGGGAGACCCAGTACTTC
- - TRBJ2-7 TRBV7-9 CASSLIDVRDKAYEQYF TGTGCCAGCAGCTTAATCGATGTTAGGGACAAGGCCTACGAGCAGTACTTC
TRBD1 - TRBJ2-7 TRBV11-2 CASSFGRQGARYEQYF TGTGCCAGCAGCTTTGGGAGACAGGGGGCTCGCTACGAGCAGTACTTC
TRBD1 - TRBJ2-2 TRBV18 CASSPRQGADTGELFF TGTGCCAGCTCACCCCGACAGGGGGCGGACACCGGGGAGCTGTTTTTT
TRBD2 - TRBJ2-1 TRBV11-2 CASSLGGGGNNEQFF TGTGCCAGCAGCTTAGGTGGCGGGGGAAACAATGAGCAGTTCTTC
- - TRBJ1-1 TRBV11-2 CASSLPGKAFF TGTGCCAGCAGCTTACCAGGGAAAGCTTTCTTT